The 19 T cell receptor beta chains presented below share a single source sample, sequenced in a study of shared clonotypes between healthy human individuals. Clones were sequenced by immunoSEQ multiplex PCR, and TCRdb holds only the in-frame ones, with some missing. The sample shows 2 million to 2.5 million clones, 93% of them seen only once. Material for sequencing was naive CD4+ T cells from PBMCs. Stated subset: CD45RA+ positively selected. All receptors derive from a man aged 18 to 30 in good health. Some clones in this sample may be carry-over from other donors' samples.

This clone was seen once. The genes are TRBV28 and TRBJ2-1; 7 nucleotides agree with TRBD2. CDR1 MDHEN and CDR2 SYDVKM come from the germline V gene. Germline trimming cut 5 bases from V and 4 bases from J; bases unmatched to any gene: 8. The length of the CDR3 is 15 residues. CDR3 sequence: CASSPAGTTYNEQFF. DNA for the CDR3: TGTGCCAGCAGTCCAGCCGGGACTACTTACAATGAGCAGTTCTTC.

This sequence joins TRBV27 and TRBJ2-3; possibly TRBD1 or TRBD2 for D (6 bases each). Germline V gene lookup returns CDR1 MNHEY and CDR2 SMNVEV (reference sequence). The CDR3 length is 15 residues. With 7 bases removed from V and 3 bases from J, the gap between germline ends came to 17 bases. The CDR3 DNA is TGTGCCAGCACAAAGGGGGGTGGGGTAACAGATACGCAGTATTTT. It codes for CASTKGGGVTDTQYF.

The rearrangement links TRBV11-2 to TRBJ2-7; possible D gene TRBD2, 6 bases. Trimming stripped 1 base from V and 0 bases from J, with 10 bases between. Germline V lookup: CDR1 SGHAT, CDR2 FQNNGV. The CDR3 spans 15 residues. As DNA, the CDR3 is TGTGCCAGCAGCTTAGGGCCAGCGGGCTCCTACGAGCAGTACTTC. Its protein product is CASSLGPAGSYEQYF. Looking up the rest from reference TRBV11-2 and TRBJ2-7 gives the full variable domain: EAGVAQSPRYKIIEKRQSVAFWCNPISGHATLYWYQQILGQGPKLLIQFQNNGVVDDSQLPKDRFSAERLKGVDSTLKIQPAKLEDSAVYLCASSLGPAGSYEQYFGPGTRLTVT.

The CDR3 reads CASSYNRFETQYF. CDR3 DNA sequence: TGTGCCAGCAGTTACAACAGGTTCGAGACCCAGTACTTC. The rearrangement joins TRBV6-5 to TRBJ2-5; D might be TRBD1 (5 bases). The CDR3 has 13 amino acids. Germline V lookup: CDR1 MNHEY, CDR2 SVGAGI. The V and J ends lost 2 bases and 5 bases respectively, with 9 bases between them.

The gene calls are TRBV7-9 and TRBJ1-4; the match to TRBD1 covers 7 bases. Per germline, CDR1 SEHNR and CDR2 FQNEAQ (reference sequence). The CDR3 is made up of 14 amino acids. V trimming: 7 bases; J trimming: 5 bases; junction bases outside the gene matches: 7. The CDR3: CASINRGTNEKLFF. The CDR3, as DNA: TGTGCCAGCATCAACAGGGGTACAAATGAAAAACTGTTTTTT.

The V call is TRBV9, the J call TRBJ2-5; D uncertain. V lost 0 bases to trimming and J lost 5 bases, with 14 bases between them. The CDR3 sequence is 15 residues long. The germline V gene has CDR1 SGDLS and CDR2 YYNGEE. The CDR3 sequence is CASSVAAGVYETQYF. DNA for the CDR3: TGTGCCAGCAGCGTAGCGGCCGGAGTGTATGAGACCCAGTACTTC. Complete variable domain (other parts from reference TRBV9 and TRBJ2-5): DSGVTQTPKHLITATGQRVTLRCSPRSGDLSVYWYQQSLDQGLQFLIQYYNGEERAKGNILERFSAQQFPDLHSELNLSSLELGDSALYFCASSVAAGVYETQYFGPGTRLLVL.

The chain joins TRBV14 to TRBJ2-5; tentatively, D is TRBD2 (5 bases). This CDR3 comprises 14 residues. Germline V lookup: CDR1 SGHDN, CDR2 FVKESK. With 1 base removed from V and 9 bases from J, the gap between germline ends came to 15 bases. CDR3 in amino acids: CASSQGLSGSAQYF. CDR3 DNA sequence: TGTGCCAGCAGCCAAGGCTTAAGCGGCTCGGCCCAGTACTTC.

This chain uses TRBV19 with TRBJ1-5, with no clear D. CDR3 length equals 14 residues. Germline loops: CDR1 LNHDA, CDR2 SQIVND (reference sequence). The V end lost 4 bases, the J end lost 1 base, and 8 bases lay between the germline ends. The CDR3 DNA reads as TGTGCCAGTAGTACTGGGGTAAGCAATCAGCCCCAGCATTTT. Amino acids: CASSTGVSNQPQHF.

The table lists this clone with a few counts. The V gene is TRBV5-1, the J gene TRBJ1-1; D is unclear. Germline V lookup: CDR1 SGHRS, CDR2 YFSETQ. The ends were cut back, 0 bases at V and 1 base at J, with 10 bases in the middle. The length of the CDR3 is 15 residues. The CDR3 loop is CASSLGGLQNTEAFF. The CDR3 DNA reads TGCGCCAGCAGCTTGGGCGGCCTCCAGAACACTGAAGCTTTCTTT.

The chain is built from TRBV10-3 and TRBJ2-5, with 7 bases fitting TRBD1. Germline V lookup: CDR1 ENHRY, CDR2 SYGVKD. Trimming at V came to 5 bases and at J to 5 bases, leaving 17 bases not matched to a gene. The CDR3 is 17 residues long. For the CDR3, the DNA is TGTGCCATCAGTCCAGGCCGTGGGGCAGGGGGTGTCGAGACCCAGTACTTC. Amino acids: CAISPGRGAGGVETQYF.

This clone was counted once. The chain couples TRBV28 to TRBJ2-7, with D possibly being TRBD1 (5 bases). CDR1 is MDHEN, CDR2 SYDVKM, per germline. The CDR3 consists of 14 residues. Deletions cut 6 bases from V and 6 bases from J, with 18 bases between. Written as DNA, the CDR3 is TGTGCCAGCAGAAGTATACAGGTCCCATCCGAGCAGTACTTC. Its translation: CASRSIQVPSEQYF.

Concerning this clone: This specimen includes other DNA sequences encoding the same CDR3. CDR3 region: CASSPRGDTEAFF. CDR3 DNA: TGTGCCAGCTCGCCGAGGGGAGACACTGAAGCTTTCTTT. The rearrangement joins TRBV18 to TRBJ1-1; possible D gene TRBD1, 5 bases. V dropped 6 bases and J dropped 3 bases, with 11 bases sitting between them. The CDR3 has 13 amino acids. The germline gives CDR1 KGHSH, CDR2 LQKENI.

V is TRBV5-6 and J is TRBJ2-7; 13 bases line up with TRBD2. V was pared by 2 bases and J by 4 bases, with 3 bases of the junction left unmatched. CDR3 length: 15 residues. CDR1 is SGHDT, CDR2 YYEEEE, per germline. The CDR3 loop is CASSLGTSGIYEQYF. The CDR3 region has the DNA TGTGCCAGCAGCTTAGGGACTAGCGGGATATACGAGCAGTACTTC.

The chain recombines TRBV11-2 with TRBJ1-6, with a tentative D call TRBD1 (6 bases). Trimming took off 1 base at V and 9 bases at J, with 10 bases between the two ends. CDR3 size: 14 residues. Germline V gives CDR1 SGHAT, CDR2 FQNNGV. The chain's CDR3 is CASSLGQGGSPLHF. In DNA, the CDR3 is TGTGCCAGCAGCTTAGGGCAAGGGGGTTCACCCCTCCACTTT.

This sequence joins TRBV5-4 and TRBJ2-7; D unclear. Germline assignment: CDR1 SGHNT and CDR2 YYREEE (reference sequence). V was pared by 2 bases and J by 4 bases, with 13 bases between. The CDR3 consists of 14 residues. The CDR3 DNA is TGTGCCAGCAGCTTTTTAGGGCATGGTTACGAGCAGTACTTC. It yields the protein CASSFLGHGYEQYF. The variable domain in full, with the rest retrieved from reference TRBV5-4 and TRBJ2-7, is ETGVTQSPTHLIKTRGQQVTLRCSSQSGHNTVSWYQQALGQGPQFIFQYYREEENGRGNFPPRFSGLQFPNYSSELNVNALELDDSALYLCASSFLGHGYEQYFGPGTRLTVT.

CDR3 DNA sequence: TGTGCCAGCACCGGGACAGGGCACACCGGGGAGCTGTTTTTT. This gives the protein CASTGTGHTGELFF. The V call is TRBV2, the J call TRBJ2-2, with TRBD1 matching 9 bases. The trim removed 7 bases at V and 3 bases at J, leaving 3 bases unmatched. This CDR3 region has 14 residues. Looked up from germline, CDR1 is SNHLY and CDR2 is FYNNEI. The full variable domain, rest sourced from reference TRBV2 and TRBJ2-2, is EPEVTQTPSHQVTQMGQEVILRCVPISNHLYFYWYRQILGQKVEFLVSFYNNEISEKSEIFDDQFSVERPDGSNFTLKIRSTKLEDSAMYFCASTGTGHTGELFFGEGSRLTVL.

The chain carries TRBV5-6 and TRBJ2-3, with D hard to call. The CDR3 runs to 11 residues. V was clipped by 4 bases and J by 2 bases, with 2 bases between them. Germline-derived CDR1 and CDR2 are SGHDT and YYEEEE. The chain's CDR3 is CASSHTDTQYF. The CDR3 DNA is TGTGCCAGCAGCCACACAGATACGCAGTATTTT.

The rearrangement uses TRBV10-3 and TRBJ2-5; D perhaps matches TRBD2 (6 bases). The CDR3 spans 15 residues. The V end was cut by 2 bases, the J end by 7 bases, with 17 bases between. From germline, CDR1 is ENHRY and CDR2 SYGVKD. The CDR3 coding sequence is TGTGCCATCAGTGAGCGGCAGGAGGGTCCGGGGACCCAGTACTTC. Translated: CAISERQEGPGTQYF.

The CDR3 is CSLQDGMNTEAFF. CDR3 in DNA: TGCAGCCTCCAAGACGGAATGAACACTGAAGCTTTCTTT. The V and J genes are TRBV29-1 and TRBJ1-1; D is unresolved. Germline values: CDR1 SQVTM, CDR2 ANQGSEA. The CDR3 spans 13 residues. Trimming cost V 8 bases and J 0 bases, with 13 bases left between them.